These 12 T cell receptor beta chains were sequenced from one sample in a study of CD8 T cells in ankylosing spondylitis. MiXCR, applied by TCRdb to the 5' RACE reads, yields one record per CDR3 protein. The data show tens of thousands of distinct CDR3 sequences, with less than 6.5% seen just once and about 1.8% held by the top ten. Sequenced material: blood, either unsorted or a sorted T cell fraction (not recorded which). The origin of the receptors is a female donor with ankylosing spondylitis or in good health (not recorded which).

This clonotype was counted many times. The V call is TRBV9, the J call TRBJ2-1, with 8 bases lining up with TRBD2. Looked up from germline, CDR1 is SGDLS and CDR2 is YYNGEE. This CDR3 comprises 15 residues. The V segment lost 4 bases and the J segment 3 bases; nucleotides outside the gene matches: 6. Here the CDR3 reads CASSPRGGDYNEQFF. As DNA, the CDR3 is TGTGCCAGCAGCCCCCGGGGGGGGGACTACAATGAGCAGTTCTTC.

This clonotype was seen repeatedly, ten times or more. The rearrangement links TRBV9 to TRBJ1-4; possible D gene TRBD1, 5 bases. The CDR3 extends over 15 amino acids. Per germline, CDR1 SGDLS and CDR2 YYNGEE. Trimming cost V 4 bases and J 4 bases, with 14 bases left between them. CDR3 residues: CASSIGAQGNEKLFF. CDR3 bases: TGTGCCAGCAGCATAGGGGCTCAGGGTAATGAAAAACTGTTTTTT. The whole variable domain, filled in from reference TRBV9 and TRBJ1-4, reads DSGVTQTPKHLITATGQRVTLRCSPRSGDLSVYWYQQSLDQGLQFLIQYYNGEERAKGNILERFSAQQFPDLHSELNLSSLELGDSALYFCASSIGAQGNEKLFFGSGTQLSVL.

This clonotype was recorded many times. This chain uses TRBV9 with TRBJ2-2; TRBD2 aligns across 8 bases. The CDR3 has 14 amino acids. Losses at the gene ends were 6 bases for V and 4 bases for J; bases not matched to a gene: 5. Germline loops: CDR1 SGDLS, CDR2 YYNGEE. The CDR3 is CASTREGSTGELFF. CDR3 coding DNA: TGTGCCAGCACTCGGGAGGGTAGCACCGGGGAGCTGTTTTTT.

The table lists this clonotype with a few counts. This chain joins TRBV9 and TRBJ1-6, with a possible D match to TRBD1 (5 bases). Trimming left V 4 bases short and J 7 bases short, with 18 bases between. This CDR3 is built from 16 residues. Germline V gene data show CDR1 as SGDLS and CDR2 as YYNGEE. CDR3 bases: TGTGCCAGCAGCTTAAGCCAAGGTCCAGGGAATTCACCCCTCCACTTT. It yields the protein CASSLSQGPGNSPLHF.

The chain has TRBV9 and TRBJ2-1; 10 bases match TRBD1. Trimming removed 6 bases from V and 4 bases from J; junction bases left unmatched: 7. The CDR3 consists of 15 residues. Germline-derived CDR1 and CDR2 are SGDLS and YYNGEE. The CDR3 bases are TGTGCCAGCACCCGGGACAGGGGAAAGTACAATGAGCAGTTCTTC. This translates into CASTRDRGKYNEQFF.

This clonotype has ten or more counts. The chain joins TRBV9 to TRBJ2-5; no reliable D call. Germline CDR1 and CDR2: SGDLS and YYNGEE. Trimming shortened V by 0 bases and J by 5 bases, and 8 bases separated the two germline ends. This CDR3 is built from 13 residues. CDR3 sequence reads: CASSVGGWETQYF. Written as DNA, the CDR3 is TGTGCCAGCAGCGTAGGTGGATGGGAGACCCAGTACTTC.

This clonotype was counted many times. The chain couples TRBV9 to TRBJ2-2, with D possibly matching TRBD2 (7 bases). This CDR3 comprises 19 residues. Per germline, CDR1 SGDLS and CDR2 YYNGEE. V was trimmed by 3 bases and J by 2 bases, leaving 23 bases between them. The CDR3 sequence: CASSGGLPGGGPNTGELFF. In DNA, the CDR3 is TGTGCCAGCAGCGGCGGTCTCCCAGGCGGGGGCCCTAACACCGGGGAGCTGTTTTTT.

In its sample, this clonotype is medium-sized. DNA for the CDR3: TGTGCCAGCAGCGTAGATCACAGGAACACTGAAGCTTTCTTT. This sequence encodes CASSVDHRNTEAFF. The chain employs TRBV9 and TRBJ1-1; D uncertain. The CDR3 is made up of 14 amino acids. The germline CDR1 and CDR2 sequences are SGDLS and YYNGEE. Deletions cut 0 bases from V and 1 base from J, with 7 bases between.

The CDR3 region is CASSAISFGGTDTQYF. The CDR3 DNA reads as TGTGCCAGCAGCGCCATAAGCTTCGGTGGCACAGATACGCAGTATTTT. V gene TRBV9 combines with J gene TRBJ2-3; D not certain. The CDR3 loop spans 16 amino acids. Germline lookup yields CDR1 SGDLS and CDR2 YYNGEE. V lost 3 bases to trimming and J lost 1 base, with 15 bases between them.

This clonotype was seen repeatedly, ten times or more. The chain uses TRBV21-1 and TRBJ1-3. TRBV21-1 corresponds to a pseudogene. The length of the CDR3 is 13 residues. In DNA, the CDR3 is TGTGCCAGCAGCAGCCTCACTGGAAACACCATATATTTT. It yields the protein CASSSLTGNTIYF.

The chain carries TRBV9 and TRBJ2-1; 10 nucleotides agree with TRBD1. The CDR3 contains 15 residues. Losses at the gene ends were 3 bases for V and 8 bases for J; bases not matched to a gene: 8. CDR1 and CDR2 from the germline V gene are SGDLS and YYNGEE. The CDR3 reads CASSGWTGGPDEQFF. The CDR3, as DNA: TGTGCCAGCAGCGGATGGACAGGGGGTCCCGATGAGCAGTTCTTC. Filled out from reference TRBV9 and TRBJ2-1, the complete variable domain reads DSGVTQTPKHLITATGQRVTLRCSPRSGDLSVYWYQQSLDQGLQFLIQYYNGEERAKGNILERFSAQQFPDLHSELNLSSLELGDSALYFCASSGWTGGPDEQFFGPGTRLTVL.

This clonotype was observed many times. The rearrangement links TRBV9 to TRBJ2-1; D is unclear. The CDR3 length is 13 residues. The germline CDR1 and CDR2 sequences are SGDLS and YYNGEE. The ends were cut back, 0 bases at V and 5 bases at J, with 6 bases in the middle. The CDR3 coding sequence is TGTGCCAGCAGCGTAGATGCAAACAATGAGCAGTTCTTC. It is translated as CASSVDANNEQFF.